The 14 T cell receptor beta chains reported below all come from one sample, sequenced in a study of neoadjuvant anti-PD-1 for oral cavity cancer (dated by TCRdb to about 2021). The time point label, read with the paper, signifies: before neoadjuvant nivolumab. To prepare the library, the immunoSEQ multiplex PCR assay was applied. Held by TCRdb, this immuneACCESS table contains in-frame sequences only and omits some clones. Under half of the omission traces to an unresolved V gene where checked; the cause of the rest is unknown. For this sample there are around 30,000 clones; about 83% appear just once. Jointly, the top ten make up 3% to 4% of the sample. Sequences were derived from PBMCs, sampled before nivolumab (anti-PD-1) treatment. These receptors were taken from a person between 40 and 85 years old with oral cavity squamous cell carcinoma.

The J gene is TRBJ2-1, the V gene TRBV11-2, with D unclear. Germline CDR1 reads SGHAT; CDR2 reads FQNNGV. The CDR3 contains 16 residues. V lost 0 bases to trimming and J lost 6 bases, with 15 bases between them. CDR3 protein: CASSLDLVQWGNEQFF. CDR3 coding DNA: TGTGCCAGCAGCTTAGATCTCGTACAGTGGGGCAATGAGCAGTTCTTC.

The chain joins TRBV5-4 to TRBJ1-1; TRBD1 matches at 8 bases. Germline lookup yields CDR1 SGHNT and CDR2 YYREEE (reference sequence). With V trimmed by 5 bases and J by 4 bases, 7 bases remained unmatched. The CDR3 has 14 amino acids. CDR3: CASSYRTGFTEAFF. The CDR3 coding sequence is TGTGCCAGCAGTTACAGGACAGGGTTCACTGAAGCTTTCTTT.

The chain recombines TRBV5-6 with TRBJ1-1; TRBD1 is a possible D gene (6 bases). This CDR3 contains 13 residues. Germline values: CDR1 SGHDT, CDR2 YYEEEE. V lost 2 bases, J lost 4 bases, and 9 bases lay in between. This chain's CDR3 is CASSFTGSTEAFF. CDR3 nucleotide sequence: TGTGCCAGCAGCTTCACAGGGAGCACTGAAGCTTTCTTT.

The chain is built from TRBV7-9 and TRBJ2-5, with D unresolved. Per germline, CDR1 SEHNR and CDR2 FQNEAQ (reference sequence). The CDR3 has 15 residues. Trimming stripped 0 bases from V and 1 base from J, with 9 bases between. DNA of the CDR3: TGTGCCAGCAGCTTAGCGGTTGGCCGCCAAGAGACCCAGTACTTC. Translated: CASSLAVGRQETQYF.

A word on this clone: The identical CDR3 is also encoded by other nucleotide sequences in the sample. The J gene is TRBJ2-3, the V gene TRBV10-3; TRBD2 is a possible D gene (5 bases). From germline, CDR1 is ENHRY and CDR2 SYGVKD. The CDR3 has 14 amino acids. V was shortened by 5 bases and J by 2 bases, with 11 bases between the two germline ends. The CDR3 is CAISPGLVTDTQYF. CDR3 coding DNA: TGTGCCATCAGTCCCGGACTGGTCACAGATACGCAGTATTTT.

V is TRBV29-1 and J is TRBJ2-5, with D tentatively TRBD2 (6 bases). CDR3 size: 14 residues. Trimming took off 4 bases at V and 0 bases at J, with 12 bases between the two ends. CDR1 and CDR2 (germline): SQVTM, ANQGSEA. CDR3 sequence reads: CSVGGAGNQETQYF. The CDR3 DNA reads as TGCAGCGTTGGAGGGGCGGGGAACCAAGAGACCCAGTACTTC.

CDR3 sequence (DNA): TGTGCCAGCTCACCTTTTGACGGACCCTACGAGCAGTACTTC. Translation: CASSPFDGPYEQYF. The chain uses TRBV18 and TRBJ2-7; no firm D call. Germline assignment: CDR1 KGHSH and CDR2 LQKENI. The V end was cut by 3 bases, the J end by 2 bases, with 11 bases between. The length of the CDR3 is 14 residues.

This chain joins TRBV7-9 and TRBJ2-1, with 7 bases matching TRBD1. Germline CDR1 SEHNR, CDR2 FQNEAQ (reference sequence). V lost 1 base, J lost 8 bases, and 2 bases stayed unmatched. The CDR3 consists of 13 residues. CDR3 region: CASSLGTGDEQFF. CDR3 sequence (DNA): TGTGCCAGCAGCTTAGGGACAGGCGATGAGCAGTTCTTC.

V gene TRBV6-5 combines with J gene TRBJ1-1; no clear D gene. V was trimmed by 0 bases and J by 1 base, leaving 6 bases between them. The length of the CDR3 is 14 residues. The germline CDR1 and CDR2 sequences are MNHEY and SVGAGI. This chain's CDR3 is CASSYSSPNTEAFF. CDR3 nucleotide sequence: TGTGCCAGCAGTTACTCGAGCCCGAACACTGAAGCTTTCTTT.

The V gene is TRBV6-5, the J gene TRBJ2-3; 7 nucleotides agree with TRBD2. Germline-derived CDR1 and CDR2 are MNHEY and SVGAGI. The V and J ends lost 5 bases and 4 bases, in that order; junction bases with no gene match: 6. CDR3 size: 14 residues. CDR3 sequence (DNA): TGTGCCAGCAGTCCTACTAGCGTTGCAGATACGCAGTATTTT. It yields the protein CASSPTSVADTQYF.

The CDR3 coding sequence is TGTGCCAGCAGCGTAGCTCCGGTTGCCGATACGCAGTATTTT. Its protein product is CASSVAPVADTQYF. The chain carries TRBV9 and TRBJ2-3; D is unresolved. The CDR3 extends over 14 amino acids. Germline CDR1 is SGDLS and CDR2 is YYNGEE. The ends were cut back, 0 bases at V and 6 bases at J, with 11 bases in the middle.

The gene calls are TRBV19 and TRBJ2-3; 9 bases match TRBD1. The CDR3 covers 16 residues. Trimming took 3 bases from V and 3 from J; bases not matched to a gene: 7. Germline V gene data show CDR1 as LNHDA and CDR2 as SQIVND (reference sequence). CDR3 amino acids: CASSMGPGTGTDTQYF. DNA of the CDR3: TGTGCCAGTAGTATGGGTCCCGGGACAGGGACAGATACGCAGTATTTT.

Comment on this clone: Other DNA sequences in the same sample also yield this CDR3. The gene calls are TRBV6-1 and TRBJ1-3; D possibly corresponds to TRBD1 (6 bases). V dropped 8 bases and J dropped 8 bases, with 19 bases sitting between them. The CDR3 extends over 14 amino acids. Per germline, CDR1 MNHNS and CDR2 SASEGT. The CDR3 DNA reads as TGTGCCAGCCGAGGGGGGGCTATGGGGGACACCATATATTTT. It yields the protein CASRGGAMGDTIYF.

This rearrangement joins TRBV5-4 to TRBJ2-3; no definite D call. The CDR3 consists of 12 residues. V was shortened by 3 bases and J by 4 bases, with 6 bases between the two germline ends. The germline CDR1 and CDR2 sequences are SGHNT and YYREEE (reference sequence). CDR3 sequence reads: CASSSWADTQYF. The CDR3 DNA sequence: TGTGCCAGCAGCTCCTGGGCAGATACGCAGTATTTT.